This passage covers 13 T cell receptor beta chains from one sample sequenced in a study of shared clonotypes between healthy human individuals. TCRdb's table, derived via immunoSEQ multiplex PCR, lists solely in-frame clones and lacks some. The data hold 2 million to 2.5 million clones, with over 85% observed a single time. Sequenced: naive CD4+ T cells from PBMCs. Indicated subset: CD45RA+ positively selected. The origin of the receptors is a man aged 18 to 30 in good health. Some clones in this sample may be carry-over from other donors' samples.

The chain has TRBV2 and TRBJ1-5, with D unclear. The V gene's germline CDR1 is SNHLY and CDR2 FYNNEI. Between the trimmed V and J ends, which lost 4 bases and 2 bases, there was a span of 6 bases. The CDR3 sequence is 13 residues long. CDR3 nucleotides: TGTGCCAGCAGTGGGATTGGCAATCAGCCCCAGCATTTT. Protein: CASSGIGNQPQHF.

The CDR3 nucleotides are TGTGCCAGCAGCTCACCCCTAAGGCTAGCGGGAGCCCCAGGGCACGAGCAGTACTTC. As protein: CASSSPLRLAGAPGHEQYF. J is TRBJ2-7 and V is TRBV7-2, with 10 nucleotides matching TRBD2. From germline, CDR1 is SGHTA and CDR2 FQGNSA. The CDR3 is made up of 19 amino acids. Trimming cost V 4 bases and J 5 bases; bases outside gene matches: 20.

This chain links TRBV30 with TRBJ2-1; TRBD2 agrees at 11 bases. V shed 3 bases, J shed 4 bases, and the junction held 11 bases outside the gene matches. Germline V gene lookup returns CDR1 GTSNPN and CDR2 SVGIG (reference sequence). The CDR3 is made up of 17 amino acids. CDR3 loop: CAWRSLAGATSYNEQFF. In DNA form, the CDR3 reads TGTGCCTGGAGATCACTAGCGGGAGCCACATCATACAATGAGCAGTTCTTC.

This chain connects TRBV6-1 to TRBJ1-3; D is uncertain. The CDR3 covers 15 residues. Germline-derived CDR1 and CDR2 are MNHNS and SASEGT. Deletions cut 5 bases from V and 3 bases from J, with 14 bases between. The CDR3 sequence: CASSNGPFGGNTIYF. CDR3 nucleotides: TGTGCCAGCAGTAATGGGCCCTTTGGTGGAAACACCATATATTTT.

V usage is TRBV21-1 and J usage is TRBJ1-2; the tabulated D call, TRBD1, remains unverified against the DNA. TRBV21-1 is marked as a pseudogene. This CDR3 has 16 amino acids. CDR3 sequence: CASSKSPSRGTYGYTF. The CDR3 nucleotides are TGTGCCAGCAGCAAAAGCCCCTCCAGGGGAACCTATGGCTACACCTTC.

As regards this clone: One end of the junction is discordant with germline, which a read error may explain. The V call is TRBV7-9, the J call TRBJ1-1; no reliable D call. Germline V lookup: CDR1 SEHNR, CDR2 FQNEAQ (reference sequence). The CDR3 has 12 residues. Here the CDR3 DNA reads TGTGCCAGCAGCTTAGCGGGAGTGGGGATGTACTTT. Encoded protein: CASSLAGVGMYF.

This clone was recorded only once. The sample has other DNA sequences that encode this CDR3 too. The chain combines TRBV28 with TRBJ1-5; D unclear. Germline CDR1 reads MDHEN; CDR2 reads SYDVKM. This CDR3 is built from 12 residues. The germline V and J ends were trimmed by 2 bases and 7 bases, with 6 bases remaining between them. The CDR3 DNA is TGTGCCAGCAGTTTAGGGGAGCAGCCCCAGCATTTT. Translation gives CASSLGEQPQHF.

This clone came up once. The chain combines TRBV5-1 with TRBJ2-2, with D maybe TRBD1 (6 bases). The V end was cut by 0 bases, the J end by 2 bases, with 14 bases between. The CDR3 length is 17 residues. Germline V gene data show CDR1 as SGHRS and CDR2 as YFSETQ. CDR3 in DNA: TGCGCCAGCAGCTTGGTCGTGAACAGGGTTAACACCGGGGAGCTGTTTTTT. Protein product: CASSLVVNRVNTGELFF.

The gene calls are TRBV28 and TRBJ2-3; D might be TRBD2 (6 bases). V shed 6 bases and J shed 1 base, with 11 bases lying between them. The CDR3 is 14 residues long. Germline loops: CDR1 MDHEN, CDR2 SYDVKM. The CDR3 is CASRLGGGTDTQYF. In DNA form, the CDR3 reads TGTGCCAGCAGGCTCGGAGGGGGCACAGATACGCAGTATTTT.

Worth noting for this clone: The same CDR3 is also encoded by other DNA sequences in this sample. The chain is built from TRBV2 and TRBJ2-7, with D unresolved. CDR3 length: 13 amino acids. The V gene's germline CDR1 is SNHLY and CDR2 FYNNEI. V lost 4 bases and J 4 bases, leaving 11 bases between the germline ends. CDR3 region: CASSVGLPYEQYF. In nucleotides, the CDR3 is TGTGCCAGCAGTGTTGGGCTACCGTACGAGCAGTACTTC.

The chain uses TRBV4-3 and TRBJ2-1, with D perhaps matching TRBD1 or TRBD2 (5 bases each). This CDR3 has 18 residues. V was trimmed by 0 bases and J by 2 bases, leaving 17 bases between them. Germline V gives CDR1 LGHNA, CDR2 YSLEER. As DNA, the CDR3 is TGCGCCAGCAGCCAAGACTATTTTGGGGGAGTGGCCTACAATGAGCAGTTCTTC. It yields the protein CASSQDYFGGVAYNEQFF.

This clone appeared once. This chain connects TRBV19 to TRBJ1-5; the D gene is possibly TRBD1 (5 bases). V was cut by 5 bases and J by 3 bases, with 17 bases left in between. This CDR3 spans 16 amino acids. The V gene's germline CDR1 is LNHDA and CDR2 SQIVND (reference sequence). The chain's CDR3 is CASSPWGGEYNQPQHF. CDR3 nucleotides: TGTGCCAGTAGTCCCTGGGGGGGGGAATACAATCAGCCCCAGCATTTT.

The chain combines TRBV27 with TRBJ1-2; 7 bases are a match to TRBD1. There are 18 residues in the CDR3. Per germline, CDR1 MNHEY and CDR2 SMNVEV (reference sequence). With 2 bases clipped from V and 3 bases from J, the junction kept 15 bases outside the gene matches. CDR3 DNA: TGTGCCAGCAGTTTAACTACCCATCCGGGACAGAGGCACTATGGCTACACCTTC. The encoded protein is CASSLTTHPGQRHYGYTF.